The 29 T cell receptor beta chains given below trace back to one sample, sequenced in a study of Graves' ophthalmopathy and Graves' hyperthyroidism. RNA transcripts provided the template for amplifying TCR beta CDR3 regions. HTBI primers primed a first-round RT-PCR, and a second-round multiplex PCR followed. TCRdb recomputed calls from the multiplex PCR reads with MiXCR, one row per CDR3 protein. Of approximately 1.2 million distinct CDR3 sequences detected, less than 45% appear once; the ten largest clones hold around 10%. Source material: peripheral blood or thyroid tissue (not recorded which). The receptor source for this set is an adult man with Graves' hyperthyroidism.

The CDR3 sequence: CAISEILAGEYEQYF. In DNA form, the CDR3 reads TGTGCCATCAGTGAAATTCTAGCGGGAGAGTACGAGCAGTACTTC. The chain uses TRBV10-3 and TRBJ2-7; 10 bases are a match to TRBD2. Trimming took 3 bases from V and 4 from J; bases not matched to a gene: 6. From germline, CDR1 is ENHRY and CDR2 SYGVKD. The CDR3 has 15 amino acids.

The V gene is TRBV19, the J gene TRBJ2-6; D not certain. Trimming removed 4 bases at V and 4 bases at J, with 11 bases between. CDR1 is LNHDA, CDR2 SQIVND, per germline (reference sequence). The CDR3 has 15 amino acids. The CDR3 here is CASSSYGAGANVLTF. CDR3 DNA: TGTGCCAGTAGTAGTTACGGCGCAGGGGCCAACGTCCTGACTTTC.

The J gene is TRBJ1-5, the V gene TRBV4-1; tentative D call: TRBD1 (5 bases). Germline V gene sequence: CDR1 MGHRA, CDR2 YSYEKL. Between the trimmed V and J ends, which lost 0 bases and 5 bases, there was a span of 11 bases. The CDR3 has 15 amino acids. The CDR3 loop is CASSQDWRGDQPQHF. In nucleotides, the CDR3 is TGCGCCAGCAGCCAAGATTGGCGGGGGGATCAGCCCCAGCATTTT.

The chain employs TRBV7-9 and TRBJ1-2; TRBD1 might be the D (6 bases). Germline V gene lookup returns CDR1 SEHNR and CDR2 FQNEAQ (reference sequence). The V gene lost 1 base and the J gene lost 0 bases, with 15 bases spanning the gap. The CDR3 consists of 17 residues. The CDR3 here is CASSLDRDPLPNYGYTF. As DNA, the CDR3 is TGTGCCAGCAGCTTAGACAGGGACCCTCTCCCTAACTATGGCTACACCTTC. Supplemented by reference TRBV7-9 and TRBJ1-2, the full variable domain reads DTGVSQNPRHKITKRGQNVTFRCDPISEHNRLYWYRQTLGQGPEFLTYFQNEAQLEKSRLLSDRFSAERPKGSFSTLEIQRTEQGDSAMYLCASSLDRDPLPNYGYTFGSGTRLTVV.

The chain couples TRBV2 to TRBJ2-2, with a tentative D call TRBD2 (6 bases). This CDR3 has 19 residues. V lost 0 bases and J 3 bases, leaving 20 bases between the germline ends. The germline V gene encodes CDR1 SNHLY and CDR2 FYNNEI. As DNA, the CDR3 is TGTGCCAGCAGTGAAGCGCAATTGGCCGGGACGGGGGACACCGGGGAGCTGTTTTTT. It specifies CASSEAQLAGTGDTGELFF.

V is TRBV19 and J is TRBJ2-2; possibly TRBD1 for D (6 bases). Trimming pared 7 bases from V and 4 bases from J, leaving 10 bases between. CDR1 and CDR2 (germline): LNHDA, SQIVND (reference sequence). The CDR3 covers 13 residues. CDR3 loop: CASTGQLTGELFF. CDR3 nucleotide sequence: TGTGCCAGTACCGGACAGCTCACCGGGGAGCTGTTTTTT.

Points on this clonotype: One junction end disagrees with the germline gene, perhaps due to a read error. V usage is TRBV2 and J usage is TRBJ1-2; 10 positions match TRBD1. Germline V lookup: CDR1 SNHLY, CDR2 FYNNEI. CDR3 length equals 15 residues. Here the CDR3 DNA reads TGTGCCGGCAGGTCGACAGGGGGCGGTCGCTATGGCTACACCTTC. Protein sequence: CAGRSTGGGRYGYTF.

This clonotype was counted ten times or more. The V and J genes are TRBV4-3 and TRBJ1-6; 9 positions agree with TRBD1. This CDR3 is 14 amino acids long. Germline CDR1 and CDR2: LGHNA and YSLEER. Germline trimming cut 1 base from V and 8 bases from J; bases unmatched to any gene: 0. This chain's CDR3 is CASSQGDRDSPLHF. CDR3 DNA: TGCGCCAGCAGCCAAGGGGACAGGGATTCACCCCTCCACTTT.

The chain couples TRBV7-3 to TRBJ1-2; the D gene is possibly TRBD1 (6 bases). V dropped 6 bases and J dropped 7 bases, with 21 bases sitting between them. The CDR3 is 15 residues long. In germline, CDR1 is SGHTA, CDR2 FQGTGA. For the CDR3, the DNA is TGTGCCAGCAGTATACTAGCGGTGGGGGCGCGTGGCTACACCTTC. This sequence encodes CASSILAVGARGYTF.

This clonotype came up many times. The chain uses TRBV24-1 and TRBJ2-5; the D gene is possibly TRBD1 (7 bases). With 7 bases removed from V and 4 bases from J, the gap between germline ends came to 15 bases. CDR1 and CDR2 from the germline V gene are KGHDR and SFDVKD. This CDR3 spans 14 amino acids. The CDR3 here is CATSRGGGPETQYF. CDR3 in DNA: TGTGCCACCAGCAGAGGAGGGGGCCCAGAGACCCAGTACTTC.

V gene TRBV5-8 combines with J gene TRBJ2-7, with 7 bases that match TRBD1. The germline V gene has CDR1 SGHTS and CDR2 YDEGEE. The CDR3 extends over 15 amino acids. V gave up 4 bases and J gave up 4 bases; unmatched junction bases: 11. CDR3 amino acids: CASSLLPGQTYEQYF. The CDR3 bases are TGTGCCAGCAGCCTGTTGCCGGGACAGACTTACGAGCAGTACTTC. Filled out from reference TRBV5-8 and TRBJ2-7, the complete variable domain reads EAGVTQSPTHLIKTRGQQATLRCSPISGHTSVYWYQQALGLGLQFLLWYDEGEERNRGNFPPRFSGRQFPNYSSELNVNALELEDSALYLCASSLLPGQTYEQYFGPGTRLTVT.

This clonotype showed up just a few times. The genes are TRBV10-3 and TRBJ2-3, with D perhaps matching TRBD1 or TRBD2 (5 bases each). CDR3 size: 13 residues. Germline loops: CDR1 ENHRY, CDR2 SYGVKD. Trimming stripped 6 bases from V and 2 bases from J, with 9 bases between. This CDR3 reads CAIRGPLTDTQYF. Here the CDR3 DNA reads TGTGCCATCAGGGGACCACTCACAGATACGCAGTATTTT.

This clonotype has at least ten counts. This chain joins TRBV10-1 and TRBJ2-2; unclear D gene. This CDR3 is built from 15 residues. V was cut by 3 bases and J by 0 bases, with 8 bases left in between. The germline V gene has CDR1 WNHNN and CDR2 SYGVQD (reference sequence). The CDR3 nucleotides read TGCGCCAGCAGTGAATCCCGCCCGAACACCGGGGAGCTGTTTTTT. It translates to CASSESRPNTGELFF.

This clonotype was seen more than once but under ten times. CDR3 sequence: CAWSVFGNTEAFF. As DNA, the CDR3 is TGTGCCTGGAGTGTCTTTGGGAACACTGAAGCTTTCTTT. The V call is TRBV30, the J call TRBJ1-1; no reliable D call. The germline CDR1 and CDR2 sequences are GTSNPN and SVGIG (reference sequence). V lost 0 bases and J lost 1, with 6 bases in between. This CDR3 is 13 amino acids long.

A note on this clonotype: With a much larger clone just one base away, this may be a read error. J is TRBJ1-5 and V is TRBV5-6; 12 nucleotides match TRBD1. The CDR3 loop spans 18 amino acids. Germline CDR1 is SGHDT and CDR2 is YYEEEE. The CDR3 is CASSYLGTGGAGNQPKHF. The CDR3, as DNA: TGTGCCAGCAGCTATCTCGGGACAGGGGGCGCAGGAAATCAGCCCAAGCATTTT. The complete variable domain, with remaining parts taken from reference TRBV5-6 and TRBJ1-5, reads DAGVTQSPTHLIKTRGQQVTLRCSPKSGHDTVSWYQQALGQGPQFIFQYYEEEERQRGNFPDRFSGHQFPNYSSELNVNALLLGDSALYLCASSYLGTGGAGNQPKHFGDGTRLSIL.

This clonotype was seen ten or more times. The chain couples TRBV20-1 to TRBJ2-2; D is undetermined. The CDR3 extends over 13 amino acids. The germline CDR1 and CDR2 sequences are DFQATT and SNEGSKA (reference sequence). Trimming took 3 bases from V and 3 from J, leaving 8 bases between them. The CDR3 sequence: CSASRPYTGELFF. In nucleotides, the CDR3 is TGCAGTGCTAGTAGACCTTACACCGGGGAGCTGTTTTTT.

The chain has TRBV24-1 and TRBJ2-3, with D unresolved. Germline V gene data show CDR1 as KGHDR and CDR2 as SFDVKD. This CDR3 comprises 13 residues. V was pared by 7 bases and J by 1 base, with 8 bases between. CDR3 DNA: TGTGCCACCAGCGCGGTAGGCACAGATACGCAGTATTTT. This gives the protein CATSAVGTDTQYF.

The chain uses TRBV19 and TRBJ1-2; D is uncertain. CDR1 and CDR2 (germline): LNHDA, SQIVND (reference sequence). CDR3 length: 14 amino acids. Trimming cost V 5 bases and J 0 bases, with 10 bases left between them. The CDR3 loop is CASSPQRTNYGYTF. Written as DNA, the CDR3 is TGTGCCAGTAGTCCTCAGCGCACTAACTATGGCTACACCTTC.

A word on this clonotype: Just one base apart from a much larger clone, this may be a read error. The chain joins TRBV7-9 to TRBJ2-7, with D uncertain. V lost 3 bases, J lost 5 bases, and 11 bases lay in between. This CDR3 is 13 amino acids long. Germline CDR1 is SEHNR and CDR2 is FQNEAQ (reference sequence). CDR3 in DNA: TGTGCCAGCAGCTTCGGGCCGATAGACGAGCAGTACTTC. Its translation is CASSFGPIDEQYF.

This clonotype was counted at least ten times. The CDR3 loop is CASGRLQETQYF. The CDR3 DNA is TGTGCCAGCGGGAGACTGCAAGAGACCCAGTACTTC. This chain connects TRBV2 to TRBJ2-5, with a tentative D call TRBD2 (5 bases). The germline CDR1 and CDR2 sequences are SNHLY and FYNNEI. The ends were cut back, 8 bases at V and 2 bases at J, with 9 bases in the middle. This CDR3 has 12 residues.

About this clonotype: Given a much more abundant clone one base away, this may be a read error. V and J are TRBV19 and TRBJ1-1; TRBD1 aligns across 9 bases. The V and J ends lost 9 bases and 4 bases, in that order; junction bases with no gene match: 9. The CDR3 is 14 amino acids. Per the germline V gene, CDR1 is LNHDA and CDR2 is SQIVND (reference sequence). The CDR3 protein is CASRGQGSSTEAFF. For the CDR3, the DNA is TGTGCCAGCAGGGGACAGGGATCGAGCACTGAAGCTTTCTTT.

A few counts support this clonotype. This may be a read error: a much more frequent sequence differs by one nucleotide. The V call is TRBV19, the J call TRBJ2-7; a possible D gene is TRBD2 (7 bases). The CDR3 is 12 residues long. CDR1 and CDR2 (germline): LNHDA, SQIVND (reference sequence). CDR3 sequence reads: CASSMGAREQCF. The CDR3 DNA reads as TGTGCCAGTAGTATGGGGGCGCGGGAGCAGTGCTTC.

Only one count was recorded for this clonotype. This chain uses TRBV7-9 with TRBJ1-5; 9 nucleotides align to TRBD1. The CDR3 has 17 amino acids. V shed 4 bases, J shed 2 bases, and the junction held 9 bases outside the gene matches. Germline lookup yields CDR1 SEHNR and CDR2 FQNEAQ (reference sequence). The CDR3 DNA reads as TGTGCCAGCAGCTCCCTACCGGGACAGGGTGGCAATCAGCCCCAGCATTTT. Its protein product is CASSSLPGQGGNQPQHF.

At least ten counts were recorded for this clonotype. In DNA, the CDR3 is TGTGCCAGCACCTGGGGCGGGGCGAATTACGAGCAGTACTTC. This sequence encodes CASTWGGANYEQYF. The chain combines TRBV12-3 or TRBV12-4 with TRBJ2-7; tentatively, D is TRBD2 (6 bases). V dropped 7 bases and J dropped 4 bases, with 17 bases sitting between them. The length of the CDR3 is 14 residues.

The chain carries TRBV25-1 and TRBJ2-7; D is ambiguous. The V gene's germline CDR1 is MGHDK and CDR2 SYGVNS. This CDR3 comprises 12 residues. V lost 7 bases, J lost 4 bases, and 11 bases lay in between. The CDR3 sequence is CASINARYEQYF. The CDR3, as DNA: TGTGCCAGCATCAATGCCCGTTACGAGCAGTACTTC.

The table lists this clonotype with many counts. This chain links TRBV7-9 with TRBJ1-3, with a possible D match to TRBD1 (6 bases). The germline V and J ends were trimmed by 6 bases and 2 bases, with 17 bases remaining between them. This CDR3 has 16 residues. The germline CDR1 and CDR2 sequences are SEHNR and FQNEAQ (reference sequence). Written as DNA, the CDR3 is TGTGCCAGCAGATCGACGGGACATAATCCTGGAAACACCATATATTTT. This codes for CASRSTGHNPGNTIYF.

The chain employs TRBV2 and TRBJ2-7; D call uncertain. Germline CDR1 reads SNHLY; CDR2 reads FYNNEI. This CDR3 is 15 amino acids long. V lost 2 bases, J lost 1 base, and 12 bases lay in between. In DNA form, the CDR3 reads TGTGCCAGCAGTGAATACGCGGTCAATTCCTACGAGCAGTACTTC. It yields the protein CASSEYAVNSYEQYF.

This clonotype has only a few counts. One end of the junction does not line up with germline, which may come from a read error. This rearrangement joins TRBV10-3 to TRBJ2-5; D possibly corresponds to TRBD2 (5 bases). The CDR3 covers 13 residues. CDR1 is ENHRY, CDR2 SYGVKD, per germline. In DNA, the CDR3 is TGTGCCAGCAGTGAACTAGTTTGGGAGACCCAGTACTTC. This gives the protein CASSELVWETQYF.

This clonotype occurred a few times. The rearrangement joins TRBV12-3 or TRBV12-4 to TRBJ1-2; D is uncertain. The V gene lost 6 bases and the J gene lost 3 bases, with 17 bases spanning the gap. The CDR3 runs 15 residues. DNA of the CDR3: TGTGCCAGCAGCCCAACGGAGGGTTGGTACTATGGCTACACCTTC. Translated, it gives CASSPTEGWYYGYTF.